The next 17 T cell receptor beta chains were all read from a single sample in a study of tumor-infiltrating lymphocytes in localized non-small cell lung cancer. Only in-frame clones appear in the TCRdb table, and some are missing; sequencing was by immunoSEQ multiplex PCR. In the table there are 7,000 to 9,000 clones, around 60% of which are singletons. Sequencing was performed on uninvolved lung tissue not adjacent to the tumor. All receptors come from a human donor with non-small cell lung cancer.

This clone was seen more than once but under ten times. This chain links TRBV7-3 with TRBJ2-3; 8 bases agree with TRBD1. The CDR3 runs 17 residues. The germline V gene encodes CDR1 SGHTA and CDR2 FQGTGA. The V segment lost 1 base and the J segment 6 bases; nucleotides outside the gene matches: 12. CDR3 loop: CASSLMRVRGRGDTQYF. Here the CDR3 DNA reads TGTGCCAGCAGCTTAATGAGGGTCAGGGGGCGAGGGGATACGCAGTATTTT.

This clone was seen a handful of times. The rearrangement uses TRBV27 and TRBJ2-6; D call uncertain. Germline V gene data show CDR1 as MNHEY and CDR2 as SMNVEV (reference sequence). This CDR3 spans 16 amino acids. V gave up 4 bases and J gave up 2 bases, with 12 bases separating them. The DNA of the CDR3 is TGTGCCAGCAGTTCCTTCCCCGCCGCTGGGGCCAACGTCCTGACTTTC. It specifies CASSSFPAAGANVLTF.

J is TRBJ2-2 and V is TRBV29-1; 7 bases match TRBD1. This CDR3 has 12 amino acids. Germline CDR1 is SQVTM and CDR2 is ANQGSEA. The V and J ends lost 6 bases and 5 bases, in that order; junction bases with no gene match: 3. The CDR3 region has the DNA TGCAGCGTGGGACAGCCAACCGGGGAGCTGTTTTTT. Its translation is CSVGQPTGELFF.

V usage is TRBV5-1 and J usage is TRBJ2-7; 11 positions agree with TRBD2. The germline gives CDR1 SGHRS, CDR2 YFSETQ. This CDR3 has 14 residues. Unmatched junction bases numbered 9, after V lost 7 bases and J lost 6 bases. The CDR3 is CASGTGTSGLEQYF. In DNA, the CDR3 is TGCGCCAGCGGCACCGGGACTAGCGGCCTCGAGCAGTACTTC.

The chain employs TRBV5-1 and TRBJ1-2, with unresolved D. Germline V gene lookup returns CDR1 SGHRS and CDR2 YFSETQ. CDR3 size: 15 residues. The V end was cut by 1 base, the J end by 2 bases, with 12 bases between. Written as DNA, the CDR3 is TGCGCCAGCAGCTTGAGCGTGGGCCAGAACTATGGCTACACCTTC. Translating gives CASSLSVGQNYGYTF.

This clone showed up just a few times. The CDR3 nucleotides read TGTGCCAGCAGCTTACTCAGGGCCGTAGGGTCACCCCTCCACTTT. Translating gives CASSLLRAVGSPLHF. This chain uses TRBV7-2 with TRBJ1-6, with a weak D call TRBD1 (5 bases). Germline V gene lookup returns CDR1 SGHTA and CDR2 FQGNSA. The CDR3 covers 15 residues. The V gene lost 2 bases and the J gene lost 10 bases, with 15 bases spanning the gap.

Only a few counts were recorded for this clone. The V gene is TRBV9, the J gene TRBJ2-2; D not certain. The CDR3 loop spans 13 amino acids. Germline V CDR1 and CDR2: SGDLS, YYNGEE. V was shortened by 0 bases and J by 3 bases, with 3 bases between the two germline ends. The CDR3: CASSVGDTGELFF. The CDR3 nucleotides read TGTGCCAGCAGCGTAGGGGACACCGGGGAGCTGTTTTTT.

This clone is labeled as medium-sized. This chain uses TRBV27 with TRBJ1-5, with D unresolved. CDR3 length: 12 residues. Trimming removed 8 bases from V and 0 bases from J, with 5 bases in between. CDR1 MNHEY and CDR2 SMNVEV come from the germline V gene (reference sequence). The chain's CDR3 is CASGLSNQPQHF. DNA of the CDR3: TGTGCCAGCGGGCTTAGCAATCAGCCCCAGCATTTT.

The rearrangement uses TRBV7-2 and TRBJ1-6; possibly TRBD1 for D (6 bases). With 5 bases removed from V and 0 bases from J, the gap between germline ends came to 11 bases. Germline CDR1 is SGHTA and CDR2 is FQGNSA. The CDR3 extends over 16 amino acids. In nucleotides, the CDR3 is TGTGCCAGCAGCGCTACAGGGACCTCCTATAATTCACCCCTCCACTTT. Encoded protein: CASSATGTSYNSPLHF. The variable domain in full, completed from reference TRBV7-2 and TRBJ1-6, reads GAGVSQSPSNKVTEKGKDVELRCDPISGHTALYWYRQSLGQGLEFLIYFQGNSAPDKSGLPSDRFSAERTGGSVSTLTIQRTQQEDSAVYLCASSATGTSYNSPLHFGNGTRLTVT.

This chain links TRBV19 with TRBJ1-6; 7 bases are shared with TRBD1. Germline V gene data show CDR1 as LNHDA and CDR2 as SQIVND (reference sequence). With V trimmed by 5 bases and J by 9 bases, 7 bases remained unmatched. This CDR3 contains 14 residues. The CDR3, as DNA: TGTGCCAGTAGTGAGACAGGGCTTGGTTCACCCCTCCACTTT. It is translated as CASSETGLGSPLHF.

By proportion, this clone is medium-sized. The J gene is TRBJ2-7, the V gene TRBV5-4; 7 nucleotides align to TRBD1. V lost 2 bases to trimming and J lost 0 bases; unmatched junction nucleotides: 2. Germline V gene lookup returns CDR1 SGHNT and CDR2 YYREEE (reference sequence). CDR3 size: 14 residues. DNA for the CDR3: TGTGCCAGCAGCTTCACAGGGGACTCCTACGAGCAGTACTTC. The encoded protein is CASSFTGDSYEQYF.

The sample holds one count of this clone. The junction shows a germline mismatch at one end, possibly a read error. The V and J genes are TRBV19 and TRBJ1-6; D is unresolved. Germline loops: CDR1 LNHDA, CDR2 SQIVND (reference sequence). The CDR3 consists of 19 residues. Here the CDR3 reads CASSIILSPGSSYNSPLHF. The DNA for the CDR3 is TGTGCCAGTAGTATCATCCTTTCGCCTGGGAGCTCCTATAACTCACCCCTCCACTTT.

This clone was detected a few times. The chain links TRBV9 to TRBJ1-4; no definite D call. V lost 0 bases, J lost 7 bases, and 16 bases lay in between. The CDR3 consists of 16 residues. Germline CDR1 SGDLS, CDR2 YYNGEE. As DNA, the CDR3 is TGTGCCAGCAGCGTAGGTCTAGCGGGAGGTACTGAAAAACTGTTTTTT. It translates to CASSVGLAGGTEKLFF.

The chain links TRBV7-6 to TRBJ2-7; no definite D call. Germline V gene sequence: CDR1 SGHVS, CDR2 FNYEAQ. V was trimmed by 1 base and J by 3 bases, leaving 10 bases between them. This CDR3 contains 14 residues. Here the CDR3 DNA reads TGTGCCAGCAGCTTAGTAGGCGAAAACTACGAGCAGTACTTC. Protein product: CASSLVGENYEQYF.

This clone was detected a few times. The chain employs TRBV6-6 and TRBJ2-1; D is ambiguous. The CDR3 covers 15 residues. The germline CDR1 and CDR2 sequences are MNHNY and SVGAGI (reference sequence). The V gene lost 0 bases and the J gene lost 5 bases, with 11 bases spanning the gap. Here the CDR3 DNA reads TGTGCCAGCAGTTACTCGTCGAGTAGGGACAATGAGCAGTTCTTC. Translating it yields CASSYSSSRDNEQFF.

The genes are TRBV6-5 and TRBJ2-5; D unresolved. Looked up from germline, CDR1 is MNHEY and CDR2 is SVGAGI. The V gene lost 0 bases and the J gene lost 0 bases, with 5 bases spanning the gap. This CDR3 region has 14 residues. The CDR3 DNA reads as TGTGCCAGCAGTTACTCAGGGAACCAAGAGACCCAGTACTTC. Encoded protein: CASSYSGNQETQYF.

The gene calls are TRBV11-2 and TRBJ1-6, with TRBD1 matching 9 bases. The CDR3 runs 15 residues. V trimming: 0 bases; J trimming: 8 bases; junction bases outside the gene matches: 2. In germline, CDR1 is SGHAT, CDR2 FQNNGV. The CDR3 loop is CASSLEGQGYSPLHF. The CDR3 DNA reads TGTGCCAGCAGCTTAGAGGGACAGGGTTATTCACCCCTCCACTTT.